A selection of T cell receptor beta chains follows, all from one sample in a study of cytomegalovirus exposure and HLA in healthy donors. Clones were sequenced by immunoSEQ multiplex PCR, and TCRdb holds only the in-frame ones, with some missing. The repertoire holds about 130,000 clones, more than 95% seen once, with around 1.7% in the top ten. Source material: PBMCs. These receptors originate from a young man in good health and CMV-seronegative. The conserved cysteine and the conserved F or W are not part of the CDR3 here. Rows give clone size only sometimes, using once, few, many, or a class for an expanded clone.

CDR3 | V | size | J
ASRDKKNTEAF | TRBV4-3 | - | TRBJ1-1
ASSEAAVYEQY | TRBV2 | - | TRBJ2-7
ASSKEEGQADLNTEAF | TRBV21-1 | once | TRBJ1-1
ASSLRPREAGELF | TRBV7-3 | once | TRBJ2-2
AISDSGGYNEQF | TRBV10-3 | once | TRBJ2-1
ASSHGLAENNEQF | TRBV7-6 | - | TRBJ2-1
ASTSGNQPQH | TRBV25-1 | - | TRBJ1-5
ASSVEVAGAGYNEQF | TRBV2 | - | TRBJ2-1
AWSQGQGAGQPQH | TRBV30 | - | TRBJ1-5
ASSFRNLGGGLSYEQY | TRBV11-3 | - | TRBJ2-7
ASSPPVQGPDEKLF | TRBV4-1 | - | TRBJ1-4
ASRGLAGLETQY | TRBV2 | - | TRBJ2-5
ASSQVQGNYNEQF | TRBV4-3 | - | TRBJ2-1
ASSGDGSGRTEQY | TRBV6-5 | once | TRBJ2-7
AWDRGRTVEQY | TRBV30 | - | TRBJ2-7
ASSGLAIFNEQF | TRBV27 | once | TRBJ2-1
ASSSSLRGETQY | TRBV27 | - | TRBJ2-5
ASSALDFSNQPQH | TRBV6-1 | - | TRBJ1-5
ASRTTRGTEAF | TRBV7-2 | - | TRBJ1-1
ASSEGVSGGVNYGYT | TRBV6-1 | - | TRBJ1-2
ASSHPGQFYEQY | TRBV4-1 | - | TRBJ2-7
ASSPGTGRDTQY | TRBV19 | - | TRBJ2-3
ASSYGSLTGSYEQY | TRBV6-6 | - | TRBJ2-7
ASSPSQGAKGYT | TRBV18 | - | TRBJ1-2
AWSGLEGREAF | TRBV30 | - | TRBJ1-1
ASSQEQWRESNQPQH | TRBV4-3 | - | TRBJ1-5
ASSLAGWYEQY | TRBV5-6 | - | TRBJ2-7
AWSVPTDSSYEQY | TRBV30 | - | TRBJ2-7
ASSLYPRTDYNEQF | TRBV7-2 | - | TRBJ2-1
AWSPGTSDEQF | TRBV30 | - | TRBJ2-1
ASRPTGALNQPQH | TRBV28 | - | TRBJ1-5
ASSSKREGYNEQF | TRBV5-4 | - | TRBJ2-1
AISVSGSIYNEQF | TRBV10-3 | - | TRBJ2-1